A single sample is the source of the 21 T cell receptor beta chains below, sequenced in a study of T cell changes during pregnancy in multiple sclerosis. The table came from immunoSEQ multiplex PCR; TCRdb's copy has only in-frame clones and leaves some out. This table holds tens of thousands of clones, about 92% found once. The sample in question was CD4+ T cells from peripheral blood mononuclear cells, obtained in the second trimester of pregnancy. These TCRs come from a female donor with multiple sclerosis, enrolled in a pregnancy study.

The chain couples TRBV29-1 to TRBJ1-2, with D unclear. CDR3 length: 12 amino acids. In germline, CDR1 is SQVTM, CDR2 ANQGSEA. V was clipped by 5 bases and J by 4 bases, with 11 bases between them. This CDR3 reads CSVQAPPYGYTF. The CDR3, as DNA: TGCAGCGTTCAGGCACCTCCCTATGGCTACACCTTC.

The J gene is TRBJ1-4, the V gene TRBV19; weak D call: TRBD1 (5 bases). From germline, CDR1 is LNHDA and CDR2 SQIVND (reference sequence). The V gene lost 7 bases and the J gene lost 8 bases, with 14 bases spanning the gap. This CDR3 is 13 amino acids long. The CDR3 loop reads CASTRRVGEKLFF. The CDR3 nucleotides are TGTGCCAGTACCCGCAGGGTAGGCGAAAAACTGTTTTTT.

This clone showed up just once. The chain carries TRBV6-5 and TRBJ2-5, with 10 bases that match TRBD1. CDR1 and CDR2 (germline): MNHEY, SVGAGI. V gave up 5 bases and J gave up 5 bases; unmatched junction bases: 2. The CDR3 covers 13 residues. CDR3 residues: CASSGQGGETQYF. The DNA of the CDR3 is TGTGCCAGCAGTGGACAGGGGGGCGAGACCCAGTACTTC.

This chain links TRBV27 with TRBJ2-1, with 14 bases matching TRBD2. Germline V gene data show CDR1 as MNHEY and CDR2 as SMNVEV (reference sequence). The CDR3 runs to 22 residues. V shed 2 bases, J shed 0 bases, and the junction held 15 bases outside the gene matches. CDR3 protein: CASSLRQGLAGESHVSYNEQFF. Here the CDR3 DNA reads TGTGCCAGCAGTTTAAGACAGGGACTAGCGGGAGAAAGCCATGTCTCCTACAATGAGCAGTTCTTC.

The rearrangement links TRBV21-1 to TRBJ2-2; TRBD2 is the table's D call and was not checked against the DNA. TRBV21-1 is assigned pseudogene status. The CDR3 runs 17 residues. The CDR3 DNA follows: TGTGCCAGCAGCAAAGCGCTGAGAAAACCTTACACCGGGGAGCTGTTTTTT. Encoded protein: CASSKALRKPYTGELFF.

The rearrangement links TRBV18 to TRBJ1-5; D remains unclear. The CDR3 has 15 amino acids. Germline lookup yields CDR1 KGHSH and CDR2 LQKENI. The V end was cut by 0 bases, the J end by 7 bases, with 13 bases between. The CDR3 is CASSPPGGGEQPQHF. DNA for the CDR3: TGTGCCAGCTCACCACCAGGAGGAGGAGAACAGCCCCAGCATTTT.

The genes are TRBV5-1 and TRBJ2-5; D is possibly TRBD1 (6 bases). Trimming cost V 4 bases and J 2 bases, with 9 bases left between them. CDR1 SGHRS and CDR2 YFSETQ come from the germline V gene. The CDR3 contains 13 residues. The CDR3 bases are TGCGCCAGCAGCCAGCAGGGGCAAGAGACCCAGTACTTC. It codes for CASSQQGQETQYF.

The chain employs TRBV29-1 and TRBJ2-7; D might be TRBD2 (6 bases). V was cut by 4 bases and J by 2 bases, with 15 bases left in between. Germline V gives CDR1 SQVTM, CDR2 ANQGSEA. The CDR3 runs 14 residues. The CDR3, as DNA: TGCAGCGTTGCTTGGGGAGGAAATCCCTACGAGCAGTACTTC. The encoded protein is CSVAWGGNPYEQYF.

J is TRBJ2-5 and V is TRBV7-3; maybe TRBD1 (6 bases). Germline values: CDR1 SGHTA, CDR2 FQGTGA. The V gene lost 2 bases and the J gene lost 1 base, with 11 bases spanning the gap. CDR3 length: 15 amino acids. The CDR3 protein is CASSLWGRGQETQYF. In DNA, the CDR3 is TGTGCCAGCAGCTTATGGGGCAGGGGCCAAGAGACCCAGTACTTC.

This rearrangement joins TRBV6-1 to TRBJ1-2; D remains unclear. V lost 4 bases to trimming and J lost 4 bases, with 13 bases between them. Germline-derived CDR1 and CDR2 are MNHNS and SASEGT. This CDR3 comprises 14 residues. The DNA of the CDR3 is TGTGCCAGCAGTGTGACTGCTGAGCTCTATGGCTACACCTTC. Its translation: CASSVTAELYGYTF.

The chain combines TRBV2 with TRBJ2-2; perhaps TRBD1 as D (6 bases). Germline V gene data show CDR1 as SNHLY and CDR2 as FYNNEI. The CDR3 is 14 residues long. The ends were cut back, 5 bases at V and 1 base at J, with 8 bases in the middle. CDR3 DNA sequence: TGTGCCAGCAGTAAGGGACAGAACACCGGGGAGCTGTTTTTT. Encoded protein: CASSKGQNTGELFF.

The chain uses TRBV28 and TRBJ2-7; D is possibly TRBD1 (5 bases). Deletions cut 6 bases from V and 0 bases from J, with 9 bases between. This CDR3 contains 13 residues. CDR1 is MDHEN and CDR2 is SYDVKM in the germline V gene. The CDR3 spells CASRRQLSYEQYF. For the CDR3, the DNA is TGTGCCAGCAGGCGACAGCTCTCCTACGAGCAGTACTTC.

V and J are TRBV28 and TRBJ2-1; perhaps TRBD1 as D (5 bases). Germline V gives CDR1 MDHEN, CDR2 SYDVKM. Between the trimmed V and J ends, which lost 3 bases and 0 bases, there was a span of 6 bases. The CDR3 runs to 14 residues. CDR3 coding DNA: TGTGCCAGCAGTTTTCAGGGCTCCTACAATGAGCAGTTCTTC. Protein sequence: CASSFQGSYNEQFF.

J is TRBJ1-4 and V is TRBV5-1; D might be TRBD1 (5 bases). The CDR3 is made up of 15 amino acids. CDR1 is SGHRS and CDR2 is YFSETQ in the germline V gene. The V and J ends lost 3 bases and 8 bases respectively, with 17 bases between them. This CDR3 reads CASSWGGDFFEKLFF. The CDR3 DNA is TGCGCCAGCAGCTGGGGAGGGGATTTTTTCGAAAAACTGTTTTTT.

This chain joins TRBV5-1 and TRBJ2-7; the match to TRBD1 covers 9 bases. Trimming cost V 3 bases and J 2 bases; bases outside gene matches: 6. In germline, CDR1 is SGHRS, CDR2 YFSETQ. This CDR3 region has 15 residues. The CDR3: CASSSTGTGTYEQYF. In DNA, the CDR3 is TGCGCCAGCAGCTCTACCGGGACAGGGACCTACGAGCAGTACTTC.

The rearrangement links TRBV29-1 to TRBJ2-2; 12 nucleotides line up with TRBD2. CDR1 SQVTM and CDR2 ANQGSEA come from the germline V gene. The CDR3 length is 15 residues. After removal of 7 bases from V and 2 bases from J, the junction contained 5 bases not matched to a gene. This CDR3 is CSARGLAGNTGELFF. CDR3 DNA: TGCAGCGCCAGGGGACTAGCGGGCAACACCGGGGAGCTGTTTTTT.

V and J are TRBV19 and TRBJ1-2, with D perhaps matching TRBD1 (5 bases). The CDR3 sequence is 13 residues long. Trimming left V 7 bases short and J 6 bases short, with 15 bases between. The germline V gene encodes CDR1 LNHDA and CDR2 SQIVND (reference sequence). CDR3 nucleotides: TGTGCCAGTACCCCGGACAAATGGAATGGCTACACCTTC. Translation gives CASTPDKWNGYTF.

This chain links TRBV12-1 with TRBJ1-1; the DNA was not used to check the table's D call, TRBD1. TRBV12-1 is classified as a pseudogene. The CDR3 is made up of 15 amino acids. The DNA for the CDR3 is TGTGCCAGCAGCTTGCAGGGGAGACTGAACACTGAAGCTTTCTTT. Its translation is CASSLQGRLNTEAFF.

This chain uses TRBV10-2 with TRBJ1-1, with a tentative D call TRBD1 (6 bases). The V gene's germline CDR1 is WSHSY and CDR2 SAAADI. The CDR3 loop spans 15 amino acids. V was shortened by 3 bases and J by 1 base, with 12 bases between the two germline ends. The CDR3 bases are TGCGCCAGCAGTGACGGACAGAAAAGGAACACTGAAGCTTTCTTT. Translating gives CASSDGQKRNTEAFF.

The chain uses TRBV5-1 and TRBJ2-5, with a weak D call TRBD1 (6 bases). The CDR3 totals 15 residues. V gave up 3 bases and J gave up 0 bases, with 12 bases separating them. The germline gives CDR1 SGHRS, CDR2 YFSETQ. The DNA of the CDR3 is TGCGCCAGCAGCTCGGCAGGGACATACCAAGAGACCCAGTACTTC. It specifies CASSSAGTYQETQYF. Complete variable domain (other parts from reference TRBV5-1 and TRBJ2-5): KAGVTQTPRYLIKTRGQQVTLSCSPISGHRSVSWYQQTPGQGLQFLFEYFSETQRNKGNFPGRFSGRQFSNSRSEMNVSTLELGDSALYLCASSSAGTYQETQYFGPGTRLLVL.

This chain uses TRBV2 with TRBJ2-5; 11 nucleotides line up with TRBD2. CDR3 length: 19 amino acids. Germline assignment: CDR1 SNHLY and CDR2 FYNNEI. Unmatched junction bases numbered 16, after V lost 3 bases and J lost 4 bases. Here the CDR3 reads CASSDRSGRADHFRETQYF. CDR3 coding DNA: TGTGCCAGCAGTGACCGTAGCGGGAGGGCCGACCACTTCCGAGAGACCCAGTACTTC.